The following is a T cell receptor beta chain sequence with its context. Its antigen is unidentified. These data belong to a study of graft-versus-host responses after intestinal transplantation. V was trimmed by 0 bases and J by 4 bases, leaving 12 bases between them. The CDR3 extends over 15 amino acids. Germline loops: CDR1 SGHAT, CDR2 FQNNGV. The method was immunoSEQ multiplex PCR; TCRdb's version includes in-frame clones alone and lacks a portion of them. This table has 96,000 or so clones, 90% to 95% appearing once. Study conclusions and caveats: There was an association between peak levels of circulating GvH clones and early post-transplant HvG declines.

The V and J genes are TRBV11-2 and TRBJ1-1; D not resolved. The receptor was derived from a human donor who received an intestinal transplant. Material: unstimulated CD4+ T cells sorted from spleen or lymph node cells, obtained before intestinal transplant. The CDR3 sequence is CASSLESTPGTEAFF. CDR3 in DNA: TGTGCCAGCAGCTTAGAATCTACTCCAGGCACTGAAGCTTTCTTT. The full variable domain, its missing parts supplied by reference TRBV11-2 and TRBJ1-1, is EAGVAQSPRYKIIEKRQSVAFWCNPISGHATLYWYQQILGQGPKLLIQFQNNGVVDDSQLPKDRFSAERLKGVDSTLKIQPAKLEDSAVYLCASSLESTPGTEAFFGQGTRLTVV.